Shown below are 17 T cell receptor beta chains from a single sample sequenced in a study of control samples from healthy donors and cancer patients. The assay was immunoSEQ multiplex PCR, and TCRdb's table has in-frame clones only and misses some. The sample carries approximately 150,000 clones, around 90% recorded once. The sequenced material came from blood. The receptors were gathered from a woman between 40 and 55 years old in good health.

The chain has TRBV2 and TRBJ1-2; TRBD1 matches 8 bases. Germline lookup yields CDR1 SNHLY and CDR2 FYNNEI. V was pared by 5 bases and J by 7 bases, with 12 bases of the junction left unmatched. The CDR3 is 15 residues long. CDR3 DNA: TGTGCCAGCAGTCCCTCCGGACAGGGTAATCGTGGCTACACCTTC. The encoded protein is CASSPSGQGNRGYTF. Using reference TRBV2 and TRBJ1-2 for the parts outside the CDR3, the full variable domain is EPEVTQTPSHQVTQMGQEVILRCVPISNHLYFYWYRQILGQKVEFLVSFYNNEISEKSEIFDDQFSVERPDGSNFTLKIRSTKLEDSAMYFCASSPSGQGNRGYTFGSGTRLTVV.

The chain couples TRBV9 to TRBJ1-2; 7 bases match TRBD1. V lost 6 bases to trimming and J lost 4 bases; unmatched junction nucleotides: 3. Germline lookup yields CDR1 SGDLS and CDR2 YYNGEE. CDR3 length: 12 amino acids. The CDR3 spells CASTRDSYGYTF. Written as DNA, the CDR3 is TGTGCCAGCACCAGGGACAGCTATGGCTACACCTTC.

CDR3 loop: CASSIDGQDFLPEAFF. The CDR3 nucleotides read TGTGCCAGTAGTATAGATGGACAGGATTTTTTGCCTGAAGCTTTCTTT. The V and J genes are TRBV19 and TRBJ1-1; 7 bases fit TRBD1. V gave up 0 bases and J gave up 6 bases; unmatched junction bases: 10. Per the germline V gene, CDR1 is LNHDA and CDR2 is SQIVND (reference sequence). The CDR3 spans 16 residues. The full variable domain, its missing parts supplied by reference TRBV19 and TRBJ1-1, is DGGITQSPKYLFRKEGQNVTLSCEQNLNHDAMYWYRQDPGQGLRLIYYSQIVNDFQKGDIAEGYSVSREKKESFPLTVTSAQKNPTAFYLCASSIDGQDFLPEAFFGQGTRLTVV.

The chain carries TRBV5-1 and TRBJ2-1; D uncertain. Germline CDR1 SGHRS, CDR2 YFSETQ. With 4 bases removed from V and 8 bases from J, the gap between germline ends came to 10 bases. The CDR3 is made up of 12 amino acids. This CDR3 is CASSAGLDEQFF. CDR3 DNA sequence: TGCGCCAGCAGCGCCGGGCTAGATGAGCAGTTCTTC. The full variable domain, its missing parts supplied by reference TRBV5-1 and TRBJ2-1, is KAGVTQTPRYLIKTRGQQVTLSCSPISGHRSVSWYQQTPGQGLQFLFEYFSETQRNKGNFPGRFSGRQFSNSRSEMNVSTLELGDSALYLCASSAGLDEQFFGPGTRLTVL.

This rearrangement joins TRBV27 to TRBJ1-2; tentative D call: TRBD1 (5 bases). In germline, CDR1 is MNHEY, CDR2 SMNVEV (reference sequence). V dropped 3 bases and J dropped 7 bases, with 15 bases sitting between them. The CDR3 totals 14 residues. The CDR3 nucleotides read TGTGCCAGCAGTTTCTTGACAGATTTAGGTGGCTACACCTTC. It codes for CASSFLTDLGGYTF.

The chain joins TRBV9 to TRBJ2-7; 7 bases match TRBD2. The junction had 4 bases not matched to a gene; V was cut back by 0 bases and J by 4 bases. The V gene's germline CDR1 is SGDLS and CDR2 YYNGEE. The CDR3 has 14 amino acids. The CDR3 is CASSVGWEGYEQYF. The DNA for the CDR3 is TGTGCCAGCAGCGTAGGATGGGAGGGATACGAGCAGTACTTC.

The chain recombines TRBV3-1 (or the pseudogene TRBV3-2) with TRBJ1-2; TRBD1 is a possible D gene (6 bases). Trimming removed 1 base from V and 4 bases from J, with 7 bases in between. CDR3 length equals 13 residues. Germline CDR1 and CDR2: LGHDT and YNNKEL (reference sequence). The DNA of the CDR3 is TGTGCCAGCAGCCAAGGGGACATCTATGGCTACACCTTC. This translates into CASSQGDIYGYTF.

The CDR3 sequence: CASTPKWGGKGDTEAFF. CDR3 bases: TGTGCCAGCACCCCGAAATGGGGCGGGAAAGGGGACACTGAAGCTTTCTTT. V and J are TRBV7-9 and TRBJ1-1; the D gene is possibly TRBD1 (5 bases). There are 17 residues in the CDR3. Trimming removed 7 bases at V and 3 bases at J, with 24 bases between. CDR1 is SEHNR, CDR2 FQNEAQ, per germline (reference sequence).

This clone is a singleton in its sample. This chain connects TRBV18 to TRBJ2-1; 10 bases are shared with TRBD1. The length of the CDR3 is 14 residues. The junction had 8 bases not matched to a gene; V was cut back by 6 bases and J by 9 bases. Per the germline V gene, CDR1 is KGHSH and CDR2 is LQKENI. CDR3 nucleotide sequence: TGTGCCAGCTCCGGGACAGGGGACCCCCTTGAGCAGTTCTTC. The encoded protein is CASSGTGDPLEQFF.

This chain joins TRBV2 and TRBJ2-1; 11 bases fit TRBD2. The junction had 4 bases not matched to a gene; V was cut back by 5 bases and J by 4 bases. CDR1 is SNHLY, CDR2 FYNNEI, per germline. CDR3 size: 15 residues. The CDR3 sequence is CASSLLAGEYNEQFF. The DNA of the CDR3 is TGTGCCAGCAGTTTACTAGCGGGGGAGTACAATGAGCAGTTCTTC.

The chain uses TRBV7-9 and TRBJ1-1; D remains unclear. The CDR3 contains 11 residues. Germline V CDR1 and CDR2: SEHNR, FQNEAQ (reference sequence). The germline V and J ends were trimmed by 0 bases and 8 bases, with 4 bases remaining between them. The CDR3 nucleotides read TGTGCCAGCAGCTTAGCGTGGGAAGCTTTCTTT. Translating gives CASSLAWEAFF.

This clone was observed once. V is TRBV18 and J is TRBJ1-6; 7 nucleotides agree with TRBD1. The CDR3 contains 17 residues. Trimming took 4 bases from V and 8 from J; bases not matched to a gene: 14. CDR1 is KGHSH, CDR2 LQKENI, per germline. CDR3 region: CASSLARTAGGDSPLHF. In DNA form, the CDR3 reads TGTGCCAGCTCACTCGCTCGGACAGCAGGGGGGGATTCACCCCTCCACTTT.

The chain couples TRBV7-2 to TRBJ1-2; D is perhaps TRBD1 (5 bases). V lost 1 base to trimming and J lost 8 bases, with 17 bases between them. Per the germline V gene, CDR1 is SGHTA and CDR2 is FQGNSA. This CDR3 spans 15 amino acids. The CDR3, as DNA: TGTGCCAGCAGCTTAGTTGACAGTCTCCCGCGAGGCTACACCTTC. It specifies CASSLVDSLPRGYTF.

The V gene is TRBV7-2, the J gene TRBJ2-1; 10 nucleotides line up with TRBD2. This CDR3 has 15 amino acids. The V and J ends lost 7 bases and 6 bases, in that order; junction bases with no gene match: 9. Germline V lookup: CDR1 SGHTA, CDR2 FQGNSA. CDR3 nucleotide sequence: TGTGCCAGCATCCAGCGGGGGGGTAGATTCAATGAGCAGTTCTTC. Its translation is CASIQRGGRFNEQFF.

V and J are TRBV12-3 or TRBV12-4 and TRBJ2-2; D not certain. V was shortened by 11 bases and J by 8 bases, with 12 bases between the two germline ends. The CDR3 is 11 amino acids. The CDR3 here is CAGVAHGELFF. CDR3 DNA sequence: TGTGCCGGGGTCGCTCATGGGGAGCTGTTTTTT.

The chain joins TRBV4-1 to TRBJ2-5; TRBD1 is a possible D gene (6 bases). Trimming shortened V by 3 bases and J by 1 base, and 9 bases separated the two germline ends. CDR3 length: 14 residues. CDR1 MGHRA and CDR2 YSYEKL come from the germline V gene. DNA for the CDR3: TGCGCCAGCAGCCAGACAGGACTCCAAGAGACCCAGTACTTC. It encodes CASSQTGLQETQYF.

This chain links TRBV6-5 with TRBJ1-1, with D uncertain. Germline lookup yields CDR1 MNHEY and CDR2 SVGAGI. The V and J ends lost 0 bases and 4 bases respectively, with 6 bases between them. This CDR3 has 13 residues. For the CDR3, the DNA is TGTGCCAGCAGTTACTCCCCCATCACTGAAGCTTTCTTT. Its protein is CASSYSPITEAFF.